Below, 18 T cell receptor beta chains from the same sample are listed, as sequenced in a study of shared clonotypes between healthy human individuals. The table came from immunoSEQ multiplex PCR; TCRdb's copy has only in-frame clones and leaves some out. Of about 1 million clones listed, about three quarters were seen once; the top ten hold roughly 1.4%. The sequencing input was memory CD4+ T cells sorted from blood. Subset of the sample: CD45RA-negative fraction. The receptors derive from a man aged 18 to 29 in good health.

This chain connects TRBV5-1 to TRBJ1-1; D is possibly TRBD1 (5 bases). The CDR3 runs to 14 residues. CDR1 SGHRS and CDR2 YFSETQ come from the germline V gene. The V end was cut by 0 bases, the J end by 5 bases, with 11 bases between. In DNA, the CDR3 is TGCGCCAGCAGCTTGGGAGGGGCACGAACTGAAGCTTTCTTT. Translation gives CASSLGGARTEAFF.

This clone has more than one count but fewer than ten. The chain carries TRBV6-5 and TRBJ1-1, with a weak D call TRBD1 (6 bases). Trimming left V 9 bases short and J 0 bases short, with 11 bases between. Per the germline V gene, CDR1 is MNHEY and CDR2 is SVGAGI. This CDR3 comprises 13 residues. CDR3 sequence (DNA): TGTGCCAGTCGGGACACCCTGAACACTGAAGCTTTCTTT. Its protein is CASRDTLNTEAFF.

The chain employs TRBV6-1 and TRBJ1-1; 8 positions match TRBD1. The V and J ends lost 4 bases and 5 bases, in that order; junction bases with no gene match: 9. This CDR3 comprises 15 residues. CDR1 and CDR2 from the germline V gene are MNHNS and SASEGT. CDR3 coding DNA: TGTGCCAGCAGTGGGGCAGGGGGCGCGGCGACTGAAGCTTTCTTT. It yields the protein CASSGAGGAATEAFF.

The chain employs TRBV5-1 and TRBJ2-1; D is possibly TRBD2 (5 bases). Trimming stripped 0 bases from V and 3 bases from J, with 10 bases between. This CDR3 has 15 residues. Germline-derived CDR1 and CDR2 are SGHRS and YFSETQ. The CDR3 nucleotides read TGCGCCAGCAGCTTGGGGCTAGAGGGCTACAATGAGCAGTTCTTC. As protein: CASSLGLEGYNEQFF.

As concerns this clone: This same CDR3 is encoded by further DNA sequences in the sample. The chain couples TRBV29-1 to TRBJ1-1; 8 nucleotides agree with TRBD1. CDR1 is SQVTM and CDR2 is ANQGSEA in the germline V gene. The CDR3 totals 13 residues. V gave up 6 bases and J gave up 5 bases; unmatched junction bases: 8. The CDR3 DNA is TGCAGCGTCAGAACAGGGGGAGCGACTGAAGCTTTCTTT. Protein: CSVRTGGATEAFF.

The chain joins TRBV27 to TRBJ2-3, with 7 bases identical to TRBD2. CDR3 length: 18 residues. The junction had 10 bases not matched to a gene; V was cut back by 0 bases and J by 1 base. Germline loops: CDR1 MNHEY, CDR2 SMNVEV (reference sequence). The CDR3 sequence: CASSLSIWRESGTDTQYF. The CDR3 coding sequence is TGTGCCAGCAGTTTATCGATTTGGCGGGAGAGCGGCACAGATACGCAGTATTTT.

The V gene is TRBV11-3, the J gene TRBJ2-1; TRBD2 aligns across 11 bases. V was clipped by 5 bases and J by 8 bases; unmatched bases: 5. CDR1 is SGHNT, CDR2 YENEEA, per germline. The CDR3 has 14 residues. CDR3 sequence reads: CASSPTSGSYEQFF. CDR3 DNA: TGTGCCAGCAGCCCCACTAGCGGGAGCTATGAGCAGTTCTTC.

The chain couples TRBV15 to TRBJ1-1; D is unclear. This CDR3 has 13 residues. Germline values: CDR1 LNHNV, CDR2 YYDKDF (reference sequence). V lost 4 bases, J lost 0 bases, and 6 bases lay in between. The chain's CDR3 is CATSIQMNTEAFF. The CDR3 DNA sequence: TGTGCCACCAGCATACAGATGAACACTGAAGCTTTCTTT. The full variable domain, completed using reference TRBV15 and TRBJ1-1, is DAMVIQNPRYQVTQFGKPVTLSCSQTLNHNVMYWYQQKSSQAPKLLFHYYDKDFNNEADTPDNFQSRRPNTSFCFLDIRSPGLGDTAMYLCATSIQMNTEAFFGQGTRLTVV.

V usage is TRBV28 and J usage is TRBJ2-7; a weak D match, TRBD1 (6 bases). Looked up from germline, CDR1 is MDHEN and CDR2 is SYDVKM. The germline V and J ends were trimmed by 11 bases and 2 bases, with 13 bases remaining between them. The CDR3 consists of 12 residues. The CDR3 DNA follows: TGTGCCCTGGGGACATCCGCCTACGAGCAGTACTTC. Its protein product is CALGTSAYEQYF.

This clone was seen more than once but under ten times. The CDR3 here is CASSGTGYYEQYF. The CDR3 DNA sequence: TGTGCCAGCTCCGGGACAGGGTACTACGAGCAGTACTTC. This chain connects TRBV30 to TRBJ2-7; 9 nucleotides align to TRBD1. The germline V gene encodes CDR1 GTSNPN and CDR2 SVGIG (reference sequence). V lost 8 bases, J lost 3 bases, and 8 bases stayed unmatched. The CDR3 totals 13 residues.

The V and J genes are TRBV28 and TRBJ2-1; weak D call: TRBD2 (5 bases). The CDR3 length is 14 residues. V gave up 8 bases and J gave up 7 bases, with 18 bases separating them. Germline loops: CDR1 MDHEN, CDR2 SYDVKM. In DNA, the CDR3 is TGTGCCAGCGGAGGTCCCGCCCTGGTAAATGAGCAGTTCTTC. This codes for CASGGPALVNEQFF.

The chain is built from TRBV5-6 and TRBJ2-5; TRBD2 aligns across 10 bases. The CDR3 runs 18 residues. V shed 0 bases and J 5 bases; nucleotides not matched to a gene: 13. CDR1 is SGHDT and CDR2 is YYEEEE in the germline V gene. The CDR3 sequence: CASSLALLAGATGETQYF. The CDR3 DNA follows: TGTGCCAGCAGCTTGGCCCTTCTAGCGGGGGCCACAGGGGAGACCCAGTACTTC. Looking up the rest from reference TRBV5-6 and TRBJ2-5 gives the full variable domain: DAGVTQSPTHLIKTRGQQVTLRCSPKSGHDTVSWYQQALGQGPQFIFQYYEEEERQRGNFPDRFSGHQFPNYSSELNVNALLLGDSALYLCASSLALLAGATGETQYFGPGTRLLVL.

In the case of this clone: A far larger clone lies a single base away; this is likely a read error. The same CDR3 is also encoded by other DNA sequences in this sample. The gene calls are TRBV7-9 and TRBJ2-5; D not certain. Trimming stripped 5 bases from V and 5 bases from J, with 6 bases between. Looked up from germline, CDR1 is SEHNR and CDR2 is FQNEAQ (reference sequence). The CDR3 has 11 residues. This CDR3 reads CASSLLETQYF. The CDR3 nucleotides are TGTGCCAGCAGCCTCTTGGAGACCCAGTACTTC. The variable domain in full, with the rest retrieved from reference TRBV7-9 and TRBJ2-5, is DTGVSQNPRHKITKRGQNVTFRCDPISEHNRLYWYRQTLGQGPEFLTYFQNEAQLEKSRLLSDRFSAERPKGSFSTLEIQRTEQGDSAMYLCASSLLETQYFGPGTRLLVL.

The chain employs TRBV28 and TRBJ1-5; TRBD1 matches at 7 bases. CDR1 is MDHEN, CDR2 SYDVKM, per germline. V lost 2 bases, J lost 2 bases, and 6 bases stayed unmatched. This CDR3 spans 16 amino acids. The CDR3 reads CASSLVGTEGNQPQHF. In DNA, the CDR3 is TGTGCCAGCAGTTTAGTCGGGACAGAGGGCAATCAGCCCCAGCATTTT.

The rearrangement joins TRBV30 to TRBJ2-5; 11 bases agree with TRBD2. Trimming at V came to 8 bases and at J to 4 bases, leaving 12 bases not matched to a gene. In germline, CDR1 is GTSNPN, CDR2 SVGIG (reference sequence). This CDR3 contains 15 residues. Here the CDR3 reads CARSPTSGTGETQYF. The CDR3 DNA reads as TGTGCCCGGTCCCCGACTAGCGGGACGGGAGAGACCCAGTACTTC.

The rearrangement uses TRBV11-2 and TRBJ2-7; 16 bases line up with TRBD2. Looked up from germline, CDR1 is SGHAT and CDR2 is FQNNGV. V was clipped by 5 bases and J by 6 bases; unmatched bases: 13. CDR3 size: 18 residues. CDR3 nucleotide sequence: TGTGCCAGCAGCCATCTCGGGACTAGCGGGGGGGCGCGGTCCGAGCAGTACTTC. It encodes CASSHLGTSGGARSEQYF.

To note about this clone: Other DNA sequences from this sample encode an identical CDR3 as well. The CDR3 loop reads CASSGGPLSYEQYF. The CDR3, as DNA: TGTGCCAGCAGTGGAGGGCCGCTCTCCTACGAGCAGTACTTC. The gene calls are TRBV2 and TRBJ2-7, with D perhaps TRBD2 (5 bases). With 4 bases removed from V and 0 bases from J, the gap between germline ends came to 10 bases. The CDR3 sequence is 14 residues long. Germline values: CDR1 SNHLY, CDR2 FYNNEI.

This clone was counted once. V and J are TRBV28 and TRBJ2-5, with D perhaps TRBD1 (6 bases). The CDR3 sequence is 12 residues long. Germline loops: CDR1 MDHEN, CDR2 SYDVKM. The V and J ends lost 4 bases and 13 bases respectively, with 16 bases between them. The CDR3: CASSSSHRETYF. CDR3 coding DNA: TGTGCCAGCAGTTCGTCTCACAGGGAAACGTACTTC.